These 11 T cell receptor beta chains were sequenced from one sample in a study of blood T cell repertoires in COVID-19. Measured with immunoSEQ multiplex PCR; TCRdb has only the in-frame clones, and not every one. The table includes fewer than 200,000 clones, 81% detected once. The sample consisted of PBMCs or T cells enriched from blood (not recorded which). The receptors come from a woman aged 35 to 49 with acute COVID-19.

This chain joins TRBV6-5 and TRBJ2-7; 11 bases line up with TRBD2. Germline-derived CDR1 and CDR2 are MNHEY and SVGAGI. The CDR3 is 14 residues long. The ends lost 7 bases at V and 3 bases at J; junction bases unmatched: 5. DNA of the CDR3: TGTGCCAGCACCGGGACTAGCGGTTTCTACGAGCAGTACTTC. Its translation: CASTGTSGFYEQYF.

This chain connects TRBV12-5 to TRBJ1-6; the match to TRBD1 covers 11 bases. The length of the CDR3 is 15 residues. J was trimmed by 9 bases and V by 4 bases; bases with no gene match: 5. The germline V gene has CDR1 LGHNT and CDR2 FRNRAP. The CDR3 loop is CASGSGQGASSPLHF. CDR3 bases: TGTGCTAGTGGTTCAGGACAGGGGGCGAGTTCACCCCTCCACTTT.

Points on this clone: This CDR3 is also generated by other DNA sequences in the sample. The chain recombines TRBV7-9 with TRBJ2-5; a possible D gene is TRBD2 (5 bases). Trimming pared 4 bases from V and 3 bases from J, leaving 9 bases between. Germline V gene lookup returns CDR1 SEHNR and CDR2 FQNEAQ (reference sequence). CDR3 size: 13 residues. CDR3 in DNA: TGTGCCAGCAGCTCAAGCGGTAAAGAGACCCAGTACTTC. Translated, it gives CASSSSGKETQYF.

V is TRBV7-9 and J is TRBJ2-1; D remains unclear. The CDR3 has 12 residues. CDR1 is SEHNR, CDR2 FQNEAQ, per germline (reference sequence). The V gene lost 1 base and the J gene lost 14 bases, with 12 bases spanning the gap. The CDR3 sequence is CASSLDQLSKFF. The CDR3 DNA reads as TGTGCCAGCAGCTTAGATCAACTTAGCAAGTTCTTC.

The chain combines TRBV12-3 or TRBV12-4 with TRBJ2-5; D possibly corresponds to TRBD2 (6 bases). V gave up 6 bases and J gave up 5 bases, with 10 bases separating them. The CDR3 consists of 12 residues. CDR3 protein: CASSVRGETQYF. CDR3 in DNA: TGTGCCAGCAGCGTACGGGGGGAGACCCAGTACTTC.

The J gene is TRBJ2-2, the V gene TRBV19, with 7 bases lining up with TRBD2. With V trimmed by 6 bases and J by 7 bases, 8 bases remained unmatched. Germline CDR1 is LNHDA and CDR2 is SQIVND (reference sequence). The CDR3 consists of 14 residues. CDR3 loop: CASRSGLEIGELFF. The CDR3 coding sequence is TGTGCCAGTAGGTCCGGACTAGAAATCGGGGAGCTGTTTTTT.

This chain joins TRBV7-8 and TRBJ1-5; 7 bases fit TRBD1. Germline CDR1 SGHVS, CDR2 FQNEAQ. The V gene end was trimmed by 4 bases and the J gene end by 4 bases; junction bases not matched to a gene: 1. The CDR3 consists of 13 residues. Written as DNA, the CDR3 is TGTGCCAGCAGCTCGGACAGGAATCAGCCCCAGCATTTT. The encoded protein is CASSSDRNQPQHF.

V and J are TRBV19 and TRBJ2-6, with D maybe TRBD1 (5 bases). V lost 3 bases to trimming and J lost 0 bases, with 9 bases between them. Germline V gene data show CDR1 as LNHDA and CDR2 as SQIVND (reference sequence). The CDR3 length is 16 residues. CDR3 protein: CASSMGQGSGANVLTF. The CDR3 nucleotides are TGTGCCAGTAGTATGGGGCAGGGCTCTGGGGCCAACGTCCTGACTTTC.

V gene TRBV19 combines with J gene TRBJ1-5; no firm D call. Germline CDR1 is LNHDA and CDR2 is SQIVND (reference sequence). Trimming stripped 5 bases from V and 4 bases from J, with 9 bases between. CDR3 size: 13 residues. DNA of the CDR3: TGTGCCAGTAGTTGGCGGGGAAATCAGCCCCAGCATTTT. It translates to CASSWRGNQPQHF.

The chain employs TRBV5-5 and TRBJ2-5; possibly TRBD2 for D (5 bases). CDR1 SGHKS and CDR2 YYEKEE come from the germline V gene (reference sequence). The CDR3 runs 13 residues. Trimming removed 2 bases from V and 5 bases from J, with 10 bases in between. CDR3 coding DNA: TGTGCCAGCAGCTTAGCGGTTACTGAGACCCAGTACTTC. Its translation: CASSLAVTETQYF.

V is TRBV7-9 and J is TRBJ1-3, with TRBD1 matching over 7 bases. V lost 3 bases, J lost 1 base, and 9 bases stayed unmatched. CDR3 length: 17 amino acids. Germline CDR1 and CDR2: SEHNR and FQNEAQ (reference sequence). CDR3 amino acids: CASSLKAPGGSGNTIYF. The CDR3 DNA sequence: TGTGCCAGCAGCTTGAAAGCGCCAGGGGGGTCTGGAAACACCATATATTTT.